This TCR beta chain was sequenced during a study of vaccination and CD4 T cells after COVID-19. Study overall: Two of the convalescents were Hispanic, and the group consisted of six males and four females. Samples were taken after vaccination, a median of about 73 days after dose two, with a range of 14 to 241. In the control cultures, a CEFX pool, an HIV-1 Nef pool, or no peptide was supplied.

To note about this clonotype: Its antigen is currently unknown.

Germline loops: CDR1 SGHVS, CDR2 FQNEAQ. This CDR3 contains 13 residues. Between the trimmed V and J ends, which lost 6 bases and 3 bases, there was a span of 10 bases. Sequencing of the DNA from cultured CD4+ T cells was carried out with the Oncomine TCR Beta short-read assay. Researchers extracted genomic DNA from CD4+ T cells that had been cultured. TCRdb re-analysed the PCR reads in MiXCR, keeping a single row per CDR3 protein. The data show fewer than 15,000 distinct CDR3 sequences, less than 45% seen once. The treatment is: roughly ten-day PBMC culture with coronavirus spike peptide pools or control peptides (ViraFEST assay).

V is TRBV7-8 and J is TRBJ2-3; a weak D match, TRBD1 (5 bases). This clonotype originated in a human donor who had recovered from COVID-19. The sequenced material came from CD4+ T cells from blood, cultured in vitro. CDR3 protein: CASRTGSTDTQYF. As DNA, the CDR3 is TGTGCCAGCAGAACAGGAAGTACAGATACGCAGTATTTT.